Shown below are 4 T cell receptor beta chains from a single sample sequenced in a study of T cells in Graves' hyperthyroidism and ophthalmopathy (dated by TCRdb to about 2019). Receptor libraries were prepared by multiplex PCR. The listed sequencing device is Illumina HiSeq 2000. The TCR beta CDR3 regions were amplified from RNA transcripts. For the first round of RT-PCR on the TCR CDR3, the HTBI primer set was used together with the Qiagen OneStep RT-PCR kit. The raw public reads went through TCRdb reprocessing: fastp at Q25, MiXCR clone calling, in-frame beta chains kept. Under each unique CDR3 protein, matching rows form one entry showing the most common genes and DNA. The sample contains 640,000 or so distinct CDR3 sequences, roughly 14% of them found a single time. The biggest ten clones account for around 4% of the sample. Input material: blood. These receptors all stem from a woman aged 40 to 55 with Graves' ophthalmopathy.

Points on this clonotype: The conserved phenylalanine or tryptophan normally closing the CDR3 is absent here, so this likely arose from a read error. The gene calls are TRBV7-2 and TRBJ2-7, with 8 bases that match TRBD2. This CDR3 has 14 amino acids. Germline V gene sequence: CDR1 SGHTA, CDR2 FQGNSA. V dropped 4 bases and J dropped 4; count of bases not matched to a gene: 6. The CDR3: CASSSSGSIYEQYL. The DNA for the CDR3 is TGTGCCAGCAGCTCCAGCGGGAGTATTTACGAGCAGTACCTC.

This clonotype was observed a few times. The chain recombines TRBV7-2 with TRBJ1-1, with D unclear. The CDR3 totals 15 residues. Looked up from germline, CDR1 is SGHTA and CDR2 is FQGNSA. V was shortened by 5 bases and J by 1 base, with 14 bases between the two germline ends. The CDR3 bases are TGTGCCAGCAGCCCAGCGAGGTGGGGGAACACTGAAGCTTTCTTT. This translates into CASSPARWGNTEAFF.

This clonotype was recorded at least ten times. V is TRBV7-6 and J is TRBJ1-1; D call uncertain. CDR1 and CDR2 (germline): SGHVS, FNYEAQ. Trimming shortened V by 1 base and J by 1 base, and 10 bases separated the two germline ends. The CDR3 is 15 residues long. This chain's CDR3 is CASSLEGVWNTEAFF. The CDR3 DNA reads TGTGCCAGCAGCTTAGAGGGAGTTTGGAACACTGAAGCTTTCTTT.

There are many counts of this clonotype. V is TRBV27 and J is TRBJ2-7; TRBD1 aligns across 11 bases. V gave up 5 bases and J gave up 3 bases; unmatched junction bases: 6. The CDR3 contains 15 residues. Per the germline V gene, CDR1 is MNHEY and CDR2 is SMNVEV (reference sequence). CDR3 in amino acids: CASSPADRGLYEQYF. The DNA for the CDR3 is TGTGCCAGCAGTCCCGCGGACAGGGGGCTCTACGAGCAGTACTTC.